The T cell receptor (beta chain) described here comes from a study of T cell responses to AZD1222 COVID-19 vaccine (dated by TCRdb to 2020 to 2023). A note on the overall study: A total of 233 trial participants underwent TCR sequencing, of whom 207 received two doses of AZD1222 and roughly 25 received two doses of the MenACWY control vaccine. Trial participants were enrolled into age subgroups of 18-55, 56-69 and 70-plus years, which contained around 140, 26 and 57 TCR-sequenced participants, respectively.

Summary of the overall study and its limitations: Because no samples from the day 14 peak response were available, repertoires could be characterized only after the peak T cell response. Participants were mostly white British, with more females than males. The authors suggested clonal diversity may have been underestimated. Spike-specific TCR breadth and depth rose significantly after two AZD1222 doses compared with day 0 and with MenACWY recipients. In the small 56-69-year group, the increase in depth fell short of significance, most likely because of low power. CD4 TCRs associated with the vaccine covered the entire spike protein, and the dominant responses were in regions 160-218 and 743-854. Epitopes outside the regions mutated in the B.1.351 and B.1.1.7 variants were reportedly recognized by nearly half of the unique spike-specific TCRs. Conclusions about previously exposed vaccinees are limited because only five to seven AZD1222 recipients were SARS-CoV-2 seropositive at baseline.

The CDR3 contains 14 residues, cysteine and phenylalanine counted. Just the 42-base CDR3 DNA is kept, in frame starting at base 1. Explained via the paper, the time point label denotes: baseline before first vaccination. Samples from vaccinated people were obtained from the UK trials COV001 and COV002, which included a single-blind randomized controlled phase 2/3 trial of AZD1222 (ChAdOx1 nCoV-19) in healthy adults. For TCRbeta chain sequencing, PBMC samples from trial participants were taken at day 0 and at day 28 after the second dose. The CDR3 regions of human TCRbeta chains were subjected to immunosequencing. The original pipeline was this. TCRs in the repertoires were matched against a reference library of SARS-CoV-2-specific TCRs that had been generated with the MIRA antigen-specificity platform. Breadth was defined as the fraction of unique TCRs that were SARS-CoV-2-associated, and depth was defined as the fraction of total T cells that were SARS-CoV-2-associated. Using the MIRA data, each spike-specific TCR was assigned both to the spike region to which the TCR was reactive and to a CD4 or CD8 class. Log10-transformed breadth and depth values were compared by one-way ANOVA with Sidak's multiple comparisons tests. TCRdb took this table from immuneACCESS and kept in-frame rearrangements with V and J called. Such tables lack part of the clones; where checked against another copy, unresolved V genes explain under half of the gap, and the rest is unexplained. V, J and clone size derive from that table, while D and trimming were established from the DNA sequence. This sample's table carries more than 110,000 clones. Approximately 2% of the sample is held by the ten biggest clonotypes.

About this clone: The antigen it recognizes is unknown.

The receptor comes from an adult in good health. The rearrangement combines TRBV21-1 with TRBJ1-3. TRBV21-1 is given as a pseudogene. The sequenced sample consisted of peripheral blood. The DNA sequence is given as TGTGCCAGCAGCTCAGCGGGGTACGGAAACACCATATATTTT. Its translation is CASSSAGYGNTIYF.